The 4 T cell receptor beta chains below all came from one sample that was sequenced in a study of a mutant IDH1 vaccine in newly diagnosed glioma. Time point: week 5, during vaccination. Doses of 300 ug of mutant IDH1 20-mer peptide were given with topical imiquimod. Generated by immunoSEQ multiplex PCR, the TCRdb table keeps only in-frame clones and is missing some. The table lists about 75,000 clones, roughly nine tenths of them singletons. Their antigens are not known. The sequencing used PBMCs, collected from a glioma patient whose treatment included an IDH1 peptide vaccine. The receptors were sampled from a woman aged 45 to 65 with glioma.

The chain has TRBV28 and TRBJ2-5, with TRBD1 identical over 7 bases. With 5 bases clipped from V and 5 bases from J, the junction kept 5 bases outside the gene matches. Per the germline V gene, CDR1 is MDHEN and CDR2 is SYDVKM. The CDR3 extends over 13 amino acids. DNA of the CDR3: TGTGCCAGCAGTAGGGGGCGCCTTGAGACCCAGTACTTC. Protein sequence: CASSRGRLETQYF.

This rearrangement joins TRBV28 to TRBJ1-1; D is uncertain. This CDR3 is built from 13 residues. V shed 2 bases and J shed 1 base, with 5 bases lying between them. Germline CDR1 and CDR2: MDHEN and SYDVKM. The DNA of the CDR3 is TGTGCCAGCAGTTTACGGAGGAACACTGAAGCTTTCTTT. Encoded protein: CASSLRRNTEAFF.

V gene TRBV6-1 combines with J gene TRBJ1-5, with D unclear. V dropped 3 bases and J dropped 7 bases, with 16 bases sitting between them. The V gene's germline CDR1 is MNHNS and CDR2 SASEGT. The CDR3 spans 15 residues. Written as DNA, the CDR3 is TGTGCCAGCAGTGAGATTGGCGGCCGAGGGCAGCCCCAGCATTTT. Protein: CASSEIGGRGQPQHF.

In regard to this clone: One junction end disagrees with the germline gene, perhaps due to a read error. V is TRBV7-7 and J is TRBJ2-3; a possible D gene is TRBD1 (6 bases). The CDR3 totals 13 residues. Per the germline V gene, CDR1 is SSHAT and CDR2 is FNYEAQ (reference sequence). The CDR3 protein is CASSQGSTDTQYF. CDR3 DNA: TGTGCTAGCAGCCAGGGGAGCACAGATACGCAGTATTTT.